Presented here are 11 T cell receptor beta chains from one specimen sequenced in a study of identical twins. TCRdb ran MiXCR on the 5' RACE reads and lists one entry per CDR3 protein. The repertoire holds 420,000 or so distinct CDR3 sequences, with less than 20% as singletons. Sequencing used naive T cells sorted from blood. Receptors were obtained from a man aged 50 to 59 in good health.

This clonotype was detected only once. V gene TRBV12-3 or TRBV12-4 combines with J gene TRBJ2-2; 8 bases agree with TRBD1. The CDR3 consists of 16 residues. Germline trimming cut 4 bases from V and 5 bases from J; bases unmatched to any gene: 9. The CDR3: CASSSGTGIFTGELFF. The CDR3 DNA reads TGTGCCAGCAGTTCTGGGACAGGCATTTTTACCGGGGAGCTGTTTTTT.

This clonotype occurred many times. This chain joins TRBV6-2 or TRBV6-3 and TRBJ2-1; weak D call: TRBD1 (6 bases). Germline CDR1 MNHEY, CDR2 SVGEGT. Trimming pared 6 bases from V and 4 bases from J, leaving 16 bases between. CDR3 size: 15 residues. DNA of the CDR3: TGTGCCAGCAGCGTGGCCGACAGGTCGTACAATGAGCAGTTCTTC. Amino acids: CASSVADRSYNEQFF.

This clonotype came up many times. The V and J genes are TRBV6-1 and TRBJ1-1, with D unresolved. The germline V and J ends were trimmed by 10 bases and 2 bases, with 17 bases remaining between them. This CDR3 comprises 14 residues. Germline CDR1 MNHNS, CDR2 SASEGT. The CDR3 region is CATYVDKINTEAFF. DNA for the CDR3: TGTGCCACCTATGTTGACAAGATAAACACTGAAGCTTTCTTT.

The V gene is TRBV5-1, the J gene TRBJ2-1; D remains unclear. V lost 4 bases to trimming and J lost 0 bases, with 5 bases between them. The CDR3 has 13 residues. Germline CDR1 SGHRS, CDR2 YFSETQ. DNA for the CDR3: TGCGCCAGCAGCCTCTTCTCCTACAATGAGCAGTTCTTC. It translates to CASSLFSYNEQFF.

This clonotype was detected many times. One end of the junction fails to match germline, which may point to a read error. The CDR3 loop reads CASSLVGQGYEQYF. CDR3 sequence (DNA): TGTGCTAGCAGCTTAGTCGGACAGGGCTACGAGCAGTACTTC. The V gene is TRBV7-7, the J gene TRBJ2-7; 8 nucleotides line up with TRBD1. The germline gives CDR1 SSHAT, CDR2 FNYEAQ (reference sequence). The CDR3 covers 14 residues.

Ten or more counts support this clonotype. The CDR3 is CASSNGRSSYNEQFF. CDR3 DNA sequence: TGTGCCAGCAGTAACGGACGGAGCTCCTACAATGAGCAGTTCTTC. The genes are TRBV12-3 or TRBV12-4 and TRBJ2-1, with D uncertain. Trimming took off 5 bases at V and 0 bases at J, with 11 bases between the two ends. The CDR3 sequence is 15 residues long.

This chain connects TRBV10-3 to TRBJ2-7; TRBD1 matches at 7 bases. CDR1 and CDR2 from the germline V gene are ENHRY and SYGVKD. V gave up 5 bases and J gave up 5 bases; unmatched junction bases: 3. This CDR3 comprises 12 residues. The CDR3 region is CAISPQGDEQYF. In nucleotides, the CDR3 is TGTGCCATCAGTCCTCAGGGGGACGAGCAGTACTTC.

By its share, this clonotype is medium-sized. This chain connects TRBV29-1 to TRBJ2-5, with 11 bases lining up with TRBD1. The CDR3 has 13 residues. The V gene end was trimmed by 4 bases and the J gene end by 5 bases; junction bases not matched to a gene: 3. Germline values: CDR1 SQVTM, CDR2 ANQGSEA. The CDR3 bases are TGCAGCGTTGTGGGGGACAGGGGGGAGACCCAGTACTTC. This translates into CSVVGDRGETQYF.

This rearrangement joins TRBV20-1 to TRBJ1-1; D might be TRBD1 (5 bases). CDR3 length equals 14 residues. From germline, CDR1 is DFQATT and CDR2 SNEGSKA (reference sequence). Trimming cost V 0 bases and J 1 base, with 9 bases left between them. CDR3 in amino acids: CSARDGQGNTEAFF. The CDR3 nucleotides read TGCAGTGCTAGAGATGGTCAGGGGAACACTGAAGCTTTCTTT.

The J gene is TRBJ2-7, the V gene TRBV7-8, with D possibly TRBD1 on 6 matching bases. Trimming left V 5 bases short and J 2 bases short, with 16 bases between. The CDR3 spans 15 residues. Per the germline V gene, CDR1 is SGHVS and CDR2 is FQNEAQ. Written as DNA, the CDR3 is TGTGCCAGCAGCCCGACCCCCAGGGGAGCCTACGAGCAGTACTTC. It specifies CASSPTPRGAYEQYF. Based on the CDR3 plus reference TRBV7-8 and TRBJ2-7, the full variable domain is GAGVSQSPRYKVAKRGQDVALRCDPISGHVSLFWYQQALGQGPEFLTYFQNEAQLDKSGLPSDRFFAERPEGSVSTLKIQRTQQEDSAVYLCASSPTPRGAYEQYFGPGTRLTVT.

This chain uses TRBV5-1 with TRBJ2-7; no firm D call. The CDR3 contains 12 residues. CDR1 and CDR2 (germline): SGHRS, YFSETQ. V lost 3 bases to trimming and J lost 5 bases, with 9 bases between them. This CDR3 reads CASSSKTHEQYF. The CDR3 nucleotides read TGCGCCAGCAGCTCCAAGACTCACGAGCAGTACTTC.